This TCR beta chain was captured by sequencing in a study of blood T cell repertoires in COVID-19. In the study overall: Material from acute and convalescent COVID-19 was sourced from the United States, Italy and Spain.

Followed over time, Seattle patients had been enrolled while infection was active. Authors' data handling: The authors estimated nucleated cell counts from reference gene primer amplification. Using immunoSEQ multiplex PCR, the repertoire was profiled, and TCRdb retains in-frame clones only, with some absent. V, J and clone size are those of that table, while D and trimming were read from the DNA. The sample carries under 300,000 clones, 86% recorded once. The germline V gene has CDR1 SGHRS and CDR2 YFSETQ. The V end was cut by 0 bases, the J end by 3 bases, with 13 bases between. The CDR3 sequence is 15 residues long.

The chain joins TRBV5-1 to TRBJ2-7; D is possibly TRBD1 (5 bases). The sample taken for sequencing was peripheral blood. The clonotype was recovered from a woman between 25 and 40 years old with COVID-19, enrolled during active disease. Written as DNA, the CDR3 is TGCGCCAGCAGCTTGGGACAGTACGGACACTACGAGCAGTACTTC. It yields the protein CASSLGQYGHYEQYF.